Below are 9 T cell receptor beta chains sequenced from a single sample in a study of blood T cell repertoires in COVID-19. Sequenced by immunoSEQ multiplex PCR; TCRdb stores in-frame clones only, minus some. The data show about 200,000 clones, about three quarters seen once. Sequencing input: peripheral blood. The receptor set was obtained from a woman between 65 and 79 years old with acute or convalescent COVID-19.

This chain connects TRBV7-9 to TRBJ2-7; TRBD1 aligns across 7 bases. Germline lookup yields CDR1 SEHNR and CDR2 FQNEAQ (reference sequence). This CDR3 has 14 amino acids. V gave up 5 bases and J gave up 2 bases; unmatched junction bases: 6. CDR3 sequence reads: CASSATGTPYEQYF. As DNA, the CDR3 is TGTGCCAGCAGCGCGACAGGGACACCCTACGAGCAGTACTTC. Full variable domain (outside the CDR3, taken from reference TRBV7-9 and TRBJ2-7): DTGVSQNPRHKITKRGQNVTFRCDPISEHNRLYWYRQTLGQGPEFLTYFQNEAQLEKSRLLSDRFSAERPKGSFSTLEIQRTEQGDSAMYLCASSATGTPYEQYFGPGTRLTVT.

The chain carries TRBV2 and TRBJ1-5; TRBD1 agrees at 12 bases. Germline assignment: CDR1 SNHLY and CDR2 FYNNEI. This CDR3 contains 15 residues. V was clipped by 5 bases and J by 6 bases; unmatched bases: 5. CDR3 residues: CASSSGTGGGQPQHF. For the CDR3, the DNA is TGTGCCAGCAGTTCCGGGACAGGGGGCGGTCAGCCCCAGCATTTT.

The CDR3 sequence is CASSPGQGSGYTF. As DNA, the CDR3 is TGTGCCAGCTCACCGGGACAGGGTAGTGGCTACACCTTC. The J gene is TRBJ1-2, the V gene TRBV18, with TRBD1 matching over 9 bases. Trimming cost V 3 bases and J 7 bases; bases outside gene matches: 3. This CDR3 is 13 amino acids long. Germline V gives CDR1 KGHSH, CDR2 LQKENI.

This clone showed up just once. The chain carries TRBV10-1 and TRBJ1-5; D is perhaps TRBD1 (6 bases). This CDR3 is built from 17 residues. Trimming took 0 bases from V and 0 from J, leaving 12 bases between them. CDR1 is WNHNN and CDR2 is SYGVQD in the germline V gene (reference sequence). CDR3 loop: CASSESPGENSNQPQHF. The DNA for the CDR3 is TGCGCCAGCAGTGAGTCTCCAGGGGAAAATAGCAATCAGCCCCAGCATTTT.

This clone turned up a few times. The genes are TRBV11-1 and TRBJ2-5, with TRBD2 identical over 11 bases. The CDR3 sequence is 16 residues long. Germline values: CDR1 SGHAT, CDR2 FQDESV (reference sequence). Trimming cost V 6 bases and J 1 base; bases outside gene matches: 7. CDR3 region: CASRVTGLAAQETQYF. The CDR3 DNA sequence: TGTGCCAGCAGAGTTACGGGACTAGCGGCCCAAGAGACCCAGTACTTC. Full variable domain (remainder filled in from reference TRBV11-1 and TRBJ2-5): EAEVAQSPRYKITEKSQAVAFWCDPISGHATLYWYRQILGQGPELLVQFQDESVVDDSQLPKDRFSAERLKGVDSTLKIQPAELGDSAMYLCASRVTGLAAQETQYFGPGTRLLVL.

The gene calls are TRBV27 and TRBJ1-2; D is uncertain. Trimming removed 5 bases from V and 4 bases from J, with 17 bases in between. The CDR3 extends over 15 amino acids. CDR1 is MNHEY, CDR2 SMNVEV, per germline (reference sequence). The CDR3 region has the DNA TGTGCCAGCAGTCCCCCTCCAGGTTCTGGCTATGGCTACACCTTC. Translating it yields CASSPPPGSGYGYTF.

This chain uses TRBV7-6 with TRBJ2-7; 8 bases line up with TRBD2. The ends lost 4 bases at V and 6 bases at J; junction bases unmatched: 17. Germline CDR1 SGHVS, CDR2 FNYEAQ. The CDR3 has 17 residues. The CDR3 is CASSSPGGRTPRSEQYF. CDR3 coding DNA: TGTGCCAGCAGCTCACCGGGGGGGAGGACCCCCCGCTCCGAGCAGTACTTC.

This sequence joins TRBV4-1 and TRBJ2-7; 14 bases match TRBD2. The V and J ends lost 5 bases and 2 bases, in that order; junction bases with no gene match: 2. Germline lookup yields CDR1 MGHRA and CDR2 YSYEKL. The CDR3 has 15 residues. The CDR3 DNA reads TGCGCCAGCAGCTCGGGACTAGCGGGGGCCTACGAGCAGTACTTC. Translated, it gives CASSSGLAGAYEQYF.

The rearrangement uses TRBV10-3 and TRBJ1-2, with 7 positions matching TRBD1. Germline loops: CDR1 ENHRY, CDR2 SYGVKD. This CDR3 is 14 amino acids long. V shed 6 bases and J 3 bases; nucleotides not matched to a gene: 7. CDR3 protein: CAIRDPTGDYGYTF. The CDR3 DNA follows: TGTGCCATCAGGGACCCCACAGGGGACTATGGCTACACCTTC.